The 3 T cell receptor beta chains listed next were all sequenced from one sample in a study of PD-1 blockade in classical Hodgkin lymphoma. Brentuximab vedotin exposure varied among the patients, all of whom had relapsed after autologous stem cell transplantation. TCRdb's table, derived via immunoSEQ multiplex PCR, lists solely in-frame clones and lacks some. Of about 150,000 clones in the sample, around 73% are singletons; the top ten hold roughly 8.4%. This material consisted of peripheral blood mononuclear cells (PBMCs), taken before the second cycle of nivolumab. The source is a human donor with classical Hodgkin lymphoma.

This clone was observed once. The V and J genes are TRBV6-5 and TRBJ2-3; weak D call: TRBD1 (6 bases). CDR3 size: 15 residues. The V end was cut by 0 bases, the J end by 8 bases, with 15 bases between. Germline CDR1 is MNHEY and CDR2 is SVGAGI. The CDR3 DNA sequence: TGTGCCAGCAGTTACTCCCTAGGGGGAGAGGTTACGCAGTATTTT. Translating gives CASSYSLGGEVTQYF.

This chain's CDR3 is CASERDSGLNTGELFF. CDR3 in DNA: TGTGCCAGCGAGCGCGATAGCGGGCTAAACACCGGGGAGCTGTTTTTT. The chain is built from TRBV2 and TRBJ2-2; 7 bases align to TRBD2. The V and J ends lost 8 bases and 2 bases, in that order; junction bases with no gene match: 11. The CDR3 is made up of 16 amino acids. The germline V gene has CDR1 SNHLY and CDR2 FYNNEI.

This chain links TRBV7-8 with TRBJ1-1; D might be TRBD1 (6 bases). This CDR3 spans 15 amino acids. The germline V and J ends were trimmed by 5 bases and 6 bases, with 19 bases remaining between them. The germline V gene has CDR1 SGHVS and CDR2 FQNEAQ. CDR3 in DNA: TGTGCCAGCAGCCCCCCCCGGGGACAAGCCTCTGAAGCTTTCTTT. As protein: CASSPPRGQASEAFF.